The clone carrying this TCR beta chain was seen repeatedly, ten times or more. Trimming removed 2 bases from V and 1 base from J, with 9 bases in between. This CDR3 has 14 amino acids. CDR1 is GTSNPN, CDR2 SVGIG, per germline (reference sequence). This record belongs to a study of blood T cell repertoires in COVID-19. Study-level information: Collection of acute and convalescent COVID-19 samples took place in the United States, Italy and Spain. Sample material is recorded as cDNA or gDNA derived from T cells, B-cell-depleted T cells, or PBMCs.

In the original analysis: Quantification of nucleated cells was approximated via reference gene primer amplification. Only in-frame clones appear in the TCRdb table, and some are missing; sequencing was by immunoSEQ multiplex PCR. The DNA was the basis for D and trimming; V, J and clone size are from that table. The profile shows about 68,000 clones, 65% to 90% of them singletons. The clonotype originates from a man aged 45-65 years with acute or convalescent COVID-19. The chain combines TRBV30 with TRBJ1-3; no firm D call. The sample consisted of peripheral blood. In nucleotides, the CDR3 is TGTGCCTGGAGTAATGGCGGATCTGGAAACACCATATATTTT. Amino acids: CAWSNGGSGNTIYF.